The 4 T cell receptor beta chains presented below share a single source sample, sequenced in a study of OX40 agonist ivuxolimab in advanced cancers. Some clones are missing from TCRdb's copy, which holds only in-frame ones; the method was immunoSEQ multiplex PCR. The sample has 65,000 to 80,000 clones, roughly 86% seen once. The starting material was CD4+ or CD8+ T cells sorted from blood, obtained in a trial of the OX40 agonist ivuxolimab. Receptor source: an adult with an advanced solid tumor such as melanoma, head and neck, liver or kidney cancer.

The CDR3 protein is CASSFGIGGVDLETQYF. The CDR3 bases are TGCGCCAGCAGCTTCGGGATCGGGGGCGTGGATTTAGAGACCCAGTACTTC. The chain uses TRBV5-1 and TRBJ2-5; D might be TRBD1 or TRBD2, each matching 6 bases. V lost 2 bases and J lost 4, with 21 bases in between. Germline V gives CDR1 SGHRS, CDR2 YFSETQ. The length of the CDR3 is 17 residues.

The chain joins TRBV6-5 to TRBJ1-6, with 9 bases matching TRBD1. This CDR3 spans 14 amino acids. Germline CDR1 is MNHEY and CDR2 is SVGAGI. Trimming took 5 bases from V and 7 from J; bases not matched to a gene: 3. This CDR3 reads CASSPGTGNSPLHF. The CDR3 bases are TGTGCCAGCAGTCCCGGGACAGGGAATTCACCCCTCCACTTT.

The rearrangement joins TRBV6-5 to TRBJ1-5; possible D gene TRBD1, 6 bases. Trimming took off 5 bases at V and 3 bases at J, with 8 bases between the two ends. Looked up from germline, CDR1 is MNHEY and CDR2 is SVGAGI. The CDR3 loop spans 13 amino acids. The CDR3, as DNA: TGTGCCAGCAGTGGGACACTCAATCAGCCCCAGCATTTT. The encoded protein is CASSGTLNQPQHF.

The chain joins TRBV7-6 to TRBJ2-1; D not certain. The length of the CDR3 is 15 residues. Germline V gives CDR1 SGHVS, CDR2 FNYEAQ. Between the trimmed V and J ends, which lost 0 bases and 4 bases, there was a span of 10 bases. The CDR3 sequence is CASSLANSPYNEQFF. In DNA form, the CDR3 reads TGTGCCAGCAGCTTAGCGAACTCGCCGTACAATGAGCAGTTCTTC.